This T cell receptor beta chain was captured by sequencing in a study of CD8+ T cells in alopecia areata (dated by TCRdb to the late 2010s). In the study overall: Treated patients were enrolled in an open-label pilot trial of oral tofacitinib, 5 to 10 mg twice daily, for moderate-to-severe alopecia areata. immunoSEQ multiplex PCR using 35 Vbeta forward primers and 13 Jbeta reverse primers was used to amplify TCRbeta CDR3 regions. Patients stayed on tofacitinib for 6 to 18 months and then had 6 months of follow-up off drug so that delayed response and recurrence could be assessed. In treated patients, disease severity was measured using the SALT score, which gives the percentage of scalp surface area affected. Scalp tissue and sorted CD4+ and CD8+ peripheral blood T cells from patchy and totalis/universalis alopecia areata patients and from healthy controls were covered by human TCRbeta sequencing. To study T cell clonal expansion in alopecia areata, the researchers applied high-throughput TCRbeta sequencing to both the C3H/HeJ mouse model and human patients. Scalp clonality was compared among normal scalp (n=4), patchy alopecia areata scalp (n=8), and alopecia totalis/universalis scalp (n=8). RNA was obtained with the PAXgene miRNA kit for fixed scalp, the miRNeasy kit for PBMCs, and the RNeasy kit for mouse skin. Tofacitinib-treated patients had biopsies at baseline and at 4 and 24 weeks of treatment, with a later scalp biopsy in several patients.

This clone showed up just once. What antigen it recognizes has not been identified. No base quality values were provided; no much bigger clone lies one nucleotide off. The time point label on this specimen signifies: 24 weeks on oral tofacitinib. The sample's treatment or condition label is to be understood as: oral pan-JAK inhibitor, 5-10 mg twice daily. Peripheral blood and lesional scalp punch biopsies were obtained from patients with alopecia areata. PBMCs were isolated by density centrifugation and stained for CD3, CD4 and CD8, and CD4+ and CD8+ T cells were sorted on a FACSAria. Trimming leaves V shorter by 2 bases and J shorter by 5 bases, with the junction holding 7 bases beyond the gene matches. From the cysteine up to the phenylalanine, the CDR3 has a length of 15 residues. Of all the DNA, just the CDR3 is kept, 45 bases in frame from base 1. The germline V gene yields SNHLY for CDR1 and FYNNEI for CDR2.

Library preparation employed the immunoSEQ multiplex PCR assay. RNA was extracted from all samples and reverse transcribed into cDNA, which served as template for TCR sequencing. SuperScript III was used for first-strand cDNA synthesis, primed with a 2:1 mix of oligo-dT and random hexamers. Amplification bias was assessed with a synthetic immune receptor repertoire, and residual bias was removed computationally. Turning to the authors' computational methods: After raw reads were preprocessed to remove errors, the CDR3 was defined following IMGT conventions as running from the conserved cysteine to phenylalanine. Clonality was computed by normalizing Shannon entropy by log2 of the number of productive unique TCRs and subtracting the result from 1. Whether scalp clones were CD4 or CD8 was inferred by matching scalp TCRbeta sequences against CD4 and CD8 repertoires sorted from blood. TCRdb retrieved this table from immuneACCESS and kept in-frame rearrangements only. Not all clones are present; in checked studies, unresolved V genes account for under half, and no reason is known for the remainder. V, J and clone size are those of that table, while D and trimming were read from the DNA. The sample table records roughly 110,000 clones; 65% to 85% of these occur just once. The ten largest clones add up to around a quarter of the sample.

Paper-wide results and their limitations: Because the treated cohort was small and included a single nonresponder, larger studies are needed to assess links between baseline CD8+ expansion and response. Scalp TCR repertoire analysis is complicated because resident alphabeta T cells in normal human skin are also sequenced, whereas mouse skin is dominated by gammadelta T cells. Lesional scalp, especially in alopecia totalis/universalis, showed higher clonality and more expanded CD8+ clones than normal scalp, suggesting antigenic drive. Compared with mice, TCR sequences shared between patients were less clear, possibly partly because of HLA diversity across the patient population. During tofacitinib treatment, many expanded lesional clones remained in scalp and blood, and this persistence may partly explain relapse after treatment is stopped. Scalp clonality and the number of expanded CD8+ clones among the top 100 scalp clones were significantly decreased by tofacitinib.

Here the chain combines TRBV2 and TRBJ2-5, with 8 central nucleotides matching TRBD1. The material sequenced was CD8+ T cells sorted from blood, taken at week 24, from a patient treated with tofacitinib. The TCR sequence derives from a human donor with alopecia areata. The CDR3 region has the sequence CASSEWTGRWETQYF. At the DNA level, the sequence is TGTGCCAGCAGTGAATGGACAGGGAGGTGGGAGACCCAGTACTTC. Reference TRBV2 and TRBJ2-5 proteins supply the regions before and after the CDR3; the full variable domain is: EPEVTQTPSHQVTQMGQEVILRCVPISNHLYFYWYRQILGQKVEFLVSFYNNEISEKSEIFDDQFSVERPDGSNFTLKIRSTKLEDSAMYFCASSEWTGRWETQYFGPGTRLLVL.